The T cell receptor beta chain under discussion was sequenced for a study of cytotoxic CD8 clonotypes in ibrutinib-treated CLL. Study as a whole: Patient counts were over 9 relapsed/refractory, roughly 15 treatment-naive and roughly 18 IGHV unmutated.

Study results and limitations: Against age-matched healthy donors, baseline clonality ran higher and tracked circulating CD8+ T-cell counts.

Depths of 1 in 200,000 to 1 in 1 million T cells were the sequencing target. The protocol was immunoSEQ multiplex PCR, while the TCRdb copy is restricted to in-frame clones and leaves out a portion. The table lists 150,000 to 200,000 clones, 81% of them singletons. For this clone: The antigen is not known.

Germline lookup yields CDR1 MNHEY and CDR2 SVGAGI. CDR3 length: 13 residues. The V end lost 6 bases, the J end lost 8 bases, and 16 bases lay between the germline ends. The receptor was derived from a human donor with chronic lymphocytic leukemia. This chain joins TRBV6-5 and TRBJ1-2; D perhaps matches TRBD1 (5 bases). The source was PBMCs, collected after 12 months of ibrutinib treatment. The DNA for the CDR3 is TGTGCCAGCAGGCCAACAAAAAAGGGGGGCTACACCTTC. Translating gives CASRPTKKGGYTF.